This T cell receptor beta chain was identified in a study of monozygotic twins with inflammatory bowel disease. TCRdb re-called the 5' RACE reads; one entry per CDR3 protein, DNA not given. The sample features about 440,000 distinct CDR3 sequences, with about 2.3% in its top ten. The authors drew 2.5 to 3 ml of blood from each donor. Germline loops: CDR1 MNHNS, CDR2 SASEGT. The CDR3 covers 15 residues. The sample was blood. The chain links TRBV6-1 to TRBJ2-1; TCRdb designates TRBD2, a call that cannot be tested without DNA. The clonotype comes from a human donor with ulcerative colitis or Crohn's disease, or a healthy co-twin of an affected twin (not recorded which). CDR3 residues: CASTIPSGEDNEQFF.